This T cell receptor (beta chain) originates from a study of CD8+ T cells in alopecia areata listed by TCRdb under 2018. Broadly, across the study: Treated patients were enrolled in an open-label pilot trial of oral tofacitinib at 5 to 10 mg twice daily for moderate-to-severe alopecia areata. Tofacitinib was given for 6 to 18 months, followed by 6 months of follow-up off drug to assess delayed response and recurrence. The SALT score, which quantifies the percentage of affected scalp surface area, was used to measure disease severity in treated patients. The study used high-throughput TCRbeta sequencing to examine T cell clonal expansion in alopecia areata, in both the C3H/HeJ mouse model and human patients. Human TCRbeta sequencing covered scalp tissue and sorted CD4+ and CD8+ peripheral blood T cells from patchy and totalis/universalis alopecia areata patients and healthy controls. Tofacitinib-treated patients had biopsies at baseline and at 4 and 24 weeks of treatment, with a later scalp biopsy in several patients. Scalp clonality was compared across normal scalp (n=4), patchy alopecia areata scalp (n=8), and alopecia totalis/universalis scalp (n=8). The RNA source kit depended on sample type: the PAXgene miRNA kit for fixed scalp, the miRNeasy kit for PBMCs, and the RNeasy kit for mouse skin. immunoSEQ multiplex PCR using 35 Vbeta forward primers and 13 Jbeta reverse primers was used to amplify TCRbeta CDR3 regions. Points the paper makes about the study in general: Many expanded lesional clones persisted in scalp and blood during tofacitinib treatment, which may partly explain relapse after stopping treatment. Higher clonality and more expanded CD8+ clones were observed in lesional scalp than in normal scalp, particularly in alopecia totalis/universalis, a finding suggestive of antigenic drive. Because the treated cohort was small and included a single nonresponder, larger studies are needed to assess links between baseline CD8+ expansion and response. Shared TCR sequences between patients were less evident than in mice, which may be partly attributable to HLA diversity in the patient population. Scalp clonality and the number of expanded CD8+ clones among the top 100 scalp clones were significantly decreased by tofacitinib. Scalp TCR repertoire analysis is complicated because resident alphabeta T cells in normal human skin are also sequenced, whereas mouse skin is dominated by gammadelta T cells.

The library came from the immunoSEQ multiplex PCR assay. RNA was extracted from all samples and reverse transcribed into cDNA as template for TCR sequencing. SuperScript III was used to make first-strand cDNA, primed with a 2:1 mix of oligo-dT and random hexamers. A synthetic immune receptor repertoire was used to gauge amplification bias, and whatever bias remained was removed computationally. As for the authors' bioinformatics: After raw reads were preprocessed to remove errors, the CDR3 was defined following IMGT conventions as running from the conserved cysteine to phenylalanine. Clonality was computed by normalizing Shannon entropy by log2 of the number of productive unique TCRs and subtracting the result from 1. Whether scalp clones were CD4 or CD8 was inferred by matching scalp TCRbeta sequences against CD4 and CD8 repertoires sorted from blood. Entries here come from immuneACCESS through TCRdb and include only in-frame sequences with V and J called. Some clones fail to appear in such tables; in the studies checked, an unresolved V gene covers under half of the shortfall, and the cause of the remainder is unknown. V and J calls and clone size follow that table, whereas D and trimming were derived from the DNA. The sample has roughly 210,000 clones on record, around two fifths of them singletons. Around 2.8% of the sample lies in the top ten.

This clone was recorded once. No antigen is known for it. No quality values exist for individual bases; no much larger clone is one base distant. The CDR3 contains 16 residues, cysteine and phenylalanine counted. Only the CDR3 DNA stays, 48 bases, in frame from base 1. CDR1 is given as SQVTM and CDR2 as ANQGSEA, both from the germline V gene. From V the trimming removes 0 bases and from J it removes 4 bases, while the gene matches leave 4 bases of the junction unaccounted for. This specimen's treatment or condition label, per the study, means: oral pan-JAK inhibitor, 5-10 mg twice daily. Peripheral blood and lesional scalp punch biopsies were obtained from patients with alopecia areata. PBMCs were isolated by density centrifugation and stained for CD3, CD4 and CD8, after which CD4+ and CD8+ T cells were sorted on a FACSAria.

This sequence originates from a human donor with alopecia areata. Sequences were derived from CD4+ T cells sorted from blood, sampled at approximately week 36, from a patient treated with tofacitinib. This chain is built from TRBV29-1 and TRBJ2-3; 13 bases in between match TRBD2. CDR3 loop: CSVEDRTSGSPDTQYF. The nucleotides read TGCAGCGTTGAAGATAGGACTAGCGGGAGCCCAGATACGCAGTATTTT.